The 19 T cell receptor beta chains given below trace back to one sample, sequenced in a study of T cells in Graves' hyperthyroidism and ophthalmopathy. Amplification targeted TCR beta CDR3 regions from RNA transcripts. The HTBI primer set served for first-round RT-PCR of the TCR CDR3. TCRdb called the multiplex PCR reads again in MiXCR, with one record for every CDR3 protein. The sample carries 130,000 or so distinct CDR3 sequences, around 20% recorded once. The sample comprised blood. The receptors stem from a woman between 45 and 65 years old with Graves' hyperthyroidism that later progressed to Graves' ophthalmopathy.

Notes on this clonotype: A much more abundant neighbour one base away suggests this may be a read error. The chain joins TRBV2 to TRBJ1-2; D is ambiguous. Trimming cost V 3 bases and J 7 bases, with 6 bases left between them. The length of the CDR3 is 11 residues. CDR1 is SNHLY and CDR2 is FYNNEI in the germline V gene. In DNA, the CDR3 is TGTGCCAGCAGTGAGGGGTGTGGCTACACCTTC. Translated: CASSEGCGYTF.

The chain joins TRBV12-3 or TRBV12-4 to TRBJ1-1; 7 bases map to TRBD1. CDR3 length: 14 amino acids. V shed 6 bases, J shed 2 bases, and the junction held 6 bases outside the gene matches. The CDR3 DNA is TGTGCCAGCAGACCGGGACAGCTTAACACTGAAGCTTTCTTT. Protein product: CASRPGQLNTEAFF.

This clonotype has a count of ten or more. This chain joins TRBV7-3 and TRBJ2-7; D not certain. The CDR3 has 13 residues. V was pared by 5 bases and J by 4 bases, with 12 bases between. Germline loops: CDR1 SGHTA, CDR2 FQGTGA. In DNA, the CDR3 is TGTGCCAGCAGCATCGTTGCCAATTACGAGCAGTACTTC. It is translated as CASSIVANYEQYF.

J is TRBJ2-7 and V is TRBV10-3; TRBD2 aligns across 10 bases. This CDR3 region has 13 residues. With 10 bases clipped from V and 2 bases from J, the junction kept 5 bases outside the gene matches. CDR1 and CDR2 (germline): ENHRY, SYGVKD. CDR3 residues: CATGLAATYEQYF. The CDR3 DNA is TGTGCCACCGGACTAGCGGCCACCTACGAGCAGTACTTC.

This clonotype was recorded many times. The gene calls are TRBV2 and TRBJ2-7, with 7 bases that match TRBD1. J lost 3 bases, V lost 6 bases, and 8 bases had no gene match. This CDR3 region has 14 residues. CDR1 is SNHLY and CDR2 is FYNNEI in the germline V gene. CDR3 protein: CASRRQGLGYEQYF. CDR3 coding DNA: TGTGCCAGCAGACGACAGGGCCTGGGCTACGAGCAGTACTTC.

This clonotype was recorded at least ten times. V and J are TRBV7-8 and TRBJ2-5, with 10 bases lining up with TRBD1. This CDR3 is built from 17 residues. Unmatched junction bases numbered 9, after V lost 0 bases and J lost 5 bases. The germline CDR1 and CDR2 sequences are SGHVS and FQNEAQ. The CDR3 DNA sequence: TGTGCCAGCAGCTTAGCACCGGGACAGGGGATGAGGGAGACCCAGTACTTC. Protein sequence: CASSLAPGQGMRETQYF.

This clonotype was seen many times. CDR3 coding DNA: TGTGCCAGCAGCTTATCTGGCCTCTCGGGGACTGAAGCTTTCTTT. This translates into CASSLSGLSGTEAFF. The chain has TRBV7-9 and TRBJ1-1; D gene unclear. The germline V and J ends were trimmed by 2 bases and 5 bases, with 15 bases remaining between them. The CDR3 extends over 15 amino acids. Germline V gene data show CDR1 as SEHNR and CDR2 as FQNEAQ (reference sequence).

This clonotype was recorded at least ten times. The rearrangement links TRBV7-9 to TRBJ2-7, with TRBD2 identical over 7 bases. The CDR3 sequence is 15 residues long. Germline V lookup: CDR1 SEHNR, CDR2 FQNEAQ (reference sequence). V lost 6 bases and J lost 5; bases outside the gene matches: 13. The CDR3 loop reads CASSPLGEGGDEQYF. In DNA form, the CDR3 reads TGTGCCAGCAGTCCCCTCGGGGAGGGTGGTGACGAGCAGTACTTC.

This clonotype was observed many times. The chain carries TRBV20-1 and TRBJ2-3; 9 nucleotides line up with TRBD1. The CDR3 length is 13 residues. The germline V gene encodes CDR1 DFQATT and CDR2 SNEGSKA (reference sequence). After removal of 6 bases from V and 1 base from J, the junction contained 2 bases not matched to a gene. CDR3 sequence: CSAGDRGTDTQYF. CDR3 DNA sequence: TGCAGTGCGGGGGACAGGGGCACAGATACGCAGTATTTT.

The chain uses TRBV28 and TRBJ2-3; D is perhaps TRBD2 (5 bases). This CDR3 has 13 amino acids. Trimming took off 4 bases at V and 2 bases at J, with 7 bases between the two ends. Germline V gene lookup returns CDR1 MDHEN and CDR2 SYDVKM. The CDR3 bases are TGTGCCAGCAGTTCGGGATACACAGATACGCAGTATTTT. This sequence encodes CASSSGYTDTQYF.

This clonotype was seen repeatedly, ten times or more. The chain employs TRBV20-1 and TRBJ1-2, with 8 positions matching TRBD1. In germline, CDR1 is DFQATT, CDR2 SNEGSKA (reference sequence). The length of the CDR3 is 15 residues. The V gene end was trimmed by 0 bases and the J gene end by 5 bases; junction bases not matched to a gene: 8. The CDR3 sequence: CSAREGQAQTYGYTF. In nucleotides, the CDR3 is TGCAGTGCTAGAGAGGGACAGGCCCAAACTTATGGCTACACCTTC.

The V and J genes are TRBV15 and TRBJ2-3; D is unclear. Germline CDR1 and CDR2: LNHNV and YYDKDF (reference sequence). V dropped 3 bases and J dropped 2 bases, with 9 bases sitting between them. The CDR3 is 14 residues long. For the CDR3, the DNA is TGTGCCACCAGCAGCCCCGCTACCACAGATACGCAGTATTTT. Translated: CATSSPATTDTQYF. Together with reference TRBV15 and TRBJ2-3, the CDR3 gives the full variable domain: DAMVIQNPRYQVTQFGKPVTLSCSQTLNHNVMYWYQQKSSQAPKLLFHYYDKDFNNEADTPDNFQSRRPNTSFCFLDIRSPGLGDTAMYLCATSSPATTDTQYFGPGTRLTVL.

In this sample, this clonotype turned up many times. The V and J genes are TRBV11-2 and TRBJ2-1, with 9 bases identical to TRBD2. The CDR3 sequence is 13 residues long. The germline CDR1 and CDR2 sequences are SGHAT and FQNNGV. The V and J ends lost 1 base and 13 bases, in that order; junction bases with no gene match: 5. The CDR3 loop reads CASSLGLAGIQFF. The DNA of the CDR3 is TGTGCCAGCAGCTTAGGGCTAGCGGGAATCCAGTTCTTC.

Of note for this clonotype: One base away lies a much larger clone, so this may be a sequencing read error. V gene TRBV28 combines with J gene TRBJ1-4; D call uncertain. CDR1 and CDR2 (germline): MDHEN, SYDVKM. V lost 6 bases, J lost 8 bases, and 13 bases lay in between. There are 13 residues in the CDR3. CDR3 bases: TGTGCCAGCAGGACTCCTGTGGGGGAAAAACTGTTTTTT. It encodes CASRTPVGEKLFF.

The chain uses TRBV9 and TRBJ1-6; 9 bases match TRBD1. V shed 4 bases, J shed 7 bases, and the junction held 3 bases outside the gene matches. Germline CDR1 and CDR2: SGDLS and YYNGEE. This CDR3 spans 14 amino acids. The CDR3: CASSITGGNSPLHF. DNA of the CDR3: TGTGCCAGCAGCATTACAGGGGGCAATTCACCCCTCCACTTT.

V usage is TRBV20-1 and J usage is TRBJ2-7, with TRBD1 as a possible D gene (6 bases). Germline V gives CDR1 DFQATT, CDR2 SNEGSKA (reference sequence). V lost 0 bases and J lost 4, with 13 bases in between. CDR3 length: 14 amino acids. The CDR3 spells CSARDQGQGYEQYF. The DNA for the CDR3 is TGCAGTGCTAGAGATCAGGGGCAGGGTTACGAGCAGTACTTC.

This clonotype came up many times. This chain joins TRBV5-6 and TRBJ1-1; 7 bases align to TRBD1. Germline loops: CDR1 SGHDT, CDR2 YYEEEE. With 4 bases clipped from V and 1 base from J, the junction kept 7 bases outside the gene matches. The CDR3 is 15 residues long. As DNA, the CDR3 is TGTGCCAGCAGCGCACAGGGGTGGCCGAACACTGAAGCTTTCTTT. Translating gives CASSAQGWPNTEAFF.

The chain has TRBV5-1 and TRBJ1-1; TRBD1 might be the D (6 bases). Trimming removed 4 bases at V and 0 bases at J, with 10 bases between. This CDR3 region has 14 residues. CDR1 and CDR2 (germline): SGHRS, YFSETQ. The CDR3 loop reads CASSRTVMNTEAFF. CDR3 in DNA: TGCGCCAGCAGCCGGACAGTCATGAACACTGAAGCTTTCTTT.

The table lists this clonotype with many counts. The V call is TRBV2, the J call TRBJ1-2, with D hard to call. This CDR3 region has 14 residues. The germline V and J ends were trimmed by 5 bases and 4 bases, with 14 bases remaining between them. The germline V gene has CDR1 SNHLY and CDR2 FYNNEI. CDR3 residues: CASSPTTVIYGYTF. CDR3 sequence (DNA): TGTGCCAGCAGTCCGACGACGGTCATCTATGGCTACACCTTC.